The following is a TCR beta chain sequence with its context. The sample is drawn from a study of blood T cell repertoires in COVID-19. At the level of the study: From the United States, Italy and Spain came samples of acute and convalescent COVID-19.

The CDR3 has 16 residues. Germline V gene lookup returns CDR1 GTSNPN and CDR2 SVGIG (reference sequence). Unmatched junction bases numbered 8, after V lost 2 bases and J lost 4 bases. Sequencing was performed with immunoSEQ multiplex PCR; in TCRdb, only in-frame clones are kept and a portion is missing. The sample shows 200,000 or so clones, around 89% of them seen only once. The chain joins TRBV30 to TRBJ2-2; 9 nucleotides line up with TRBD1. The TCR originated in a man aged 25 to 40 with COVID-19, enrolled during active disease. Specimen: peripheral blood. In nucleotides, the CDR3 is TGTGCCTGGAGTTCAAACAGGGGGCGGACCACCGGGGAGCTGTTTTTT. This gives the protein CAWSSNRGRTTGELFF.